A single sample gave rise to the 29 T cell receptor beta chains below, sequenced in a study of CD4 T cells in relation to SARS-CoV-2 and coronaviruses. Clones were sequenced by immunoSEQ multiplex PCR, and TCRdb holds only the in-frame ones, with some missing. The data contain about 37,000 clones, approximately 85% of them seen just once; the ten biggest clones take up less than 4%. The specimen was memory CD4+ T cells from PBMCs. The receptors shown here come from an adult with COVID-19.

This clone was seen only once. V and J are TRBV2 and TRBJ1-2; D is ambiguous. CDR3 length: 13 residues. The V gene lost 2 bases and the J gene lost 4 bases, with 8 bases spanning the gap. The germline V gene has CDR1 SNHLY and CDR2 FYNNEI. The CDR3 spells CASSESWRYGYTF. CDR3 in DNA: TGTGCCAGCAGTGAATCGTGGCGCTATGGCTACACCTTC.

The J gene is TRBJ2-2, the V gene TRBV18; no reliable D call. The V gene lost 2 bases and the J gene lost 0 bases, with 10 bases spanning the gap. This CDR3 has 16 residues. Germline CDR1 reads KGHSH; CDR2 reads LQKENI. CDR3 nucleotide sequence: TGTGCCAGCTCACCAATGACGCTAGCGAACACCGGGGAGCTGTTTTTT. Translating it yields CASSPMTLANTGELFF. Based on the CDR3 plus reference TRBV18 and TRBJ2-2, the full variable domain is NAGVMQNPRHLVRRRGQEARLRCSPMKGHSHVYWYRQLPEEGLKFMVYLQKENIIDESGMPKERFSAEFPKEGPSILRIQQVVRGDSAAYFCASSPMTLANTGELFFGEGSRLTVL.

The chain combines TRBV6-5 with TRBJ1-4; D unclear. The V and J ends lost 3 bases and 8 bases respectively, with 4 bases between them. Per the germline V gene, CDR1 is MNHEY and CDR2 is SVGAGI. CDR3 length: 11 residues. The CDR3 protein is CASSYQEKLFF. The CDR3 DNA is TGTGCCAGCAGTTATCAGGAAAAACTGTTTTTT.

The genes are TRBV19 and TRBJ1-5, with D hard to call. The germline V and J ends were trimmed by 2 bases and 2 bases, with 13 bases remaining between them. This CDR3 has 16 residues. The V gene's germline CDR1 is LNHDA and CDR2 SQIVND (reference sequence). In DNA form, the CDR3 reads TGTGCCAGTAGTATACTTCTCCGTACGCGCAATCAGCCCCAGCATTTT. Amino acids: CASSILLRTRNQPQHF.

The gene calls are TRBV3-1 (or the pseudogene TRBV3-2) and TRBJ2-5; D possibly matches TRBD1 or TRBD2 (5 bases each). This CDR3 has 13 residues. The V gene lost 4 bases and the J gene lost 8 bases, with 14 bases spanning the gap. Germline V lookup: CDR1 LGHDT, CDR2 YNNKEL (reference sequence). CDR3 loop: CASSPGTDRTQYF. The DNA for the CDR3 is TGTGCCAGCAGCCCCGGGACGGATCGCACCCAGTACTTC.

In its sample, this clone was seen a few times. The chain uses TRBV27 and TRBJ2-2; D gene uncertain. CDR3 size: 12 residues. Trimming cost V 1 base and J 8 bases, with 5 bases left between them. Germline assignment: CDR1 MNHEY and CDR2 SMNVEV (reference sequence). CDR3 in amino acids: CASSLFGGELFF. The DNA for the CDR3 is TGTGCCAGCAGTTTATTCGGAGGGGAGCTGTTTTTT.

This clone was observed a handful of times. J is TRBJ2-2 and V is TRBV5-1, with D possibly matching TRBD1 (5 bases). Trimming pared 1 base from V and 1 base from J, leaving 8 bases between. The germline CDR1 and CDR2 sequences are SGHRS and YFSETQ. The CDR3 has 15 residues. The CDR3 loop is CASSLFQGNTGELFF. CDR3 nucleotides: TGCGCCAGCAGCTTGTTCCAGGGGAACACCGGGGAGCTGTTTTTT.

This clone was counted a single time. The CDR3 reads CASRTTPGRVGTF. In DNA form, the CDR3 reads TGTGCCAGCAGAACGACACCAGGGAGGGTCGGCACCTTC. The gene calls are TRBV28 and TRBJ1-2; D is possibly TRBD1 (5 bases). Trimming cost V 6 bases and J 13 bases, with 21 bases left between them. Germline V gene lookup returns CDR1 MDHEN and CDR2 SYDVKM. The CDR3 runs 13 residues.

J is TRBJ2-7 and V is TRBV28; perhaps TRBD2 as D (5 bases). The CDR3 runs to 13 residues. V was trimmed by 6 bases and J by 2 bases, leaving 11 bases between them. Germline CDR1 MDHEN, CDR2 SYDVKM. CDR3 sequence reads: CASRRTQTYEQYF. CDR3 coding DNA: TGTGCCAGCAGACGGACTCAGACCTACGAGCAGTACTTC.

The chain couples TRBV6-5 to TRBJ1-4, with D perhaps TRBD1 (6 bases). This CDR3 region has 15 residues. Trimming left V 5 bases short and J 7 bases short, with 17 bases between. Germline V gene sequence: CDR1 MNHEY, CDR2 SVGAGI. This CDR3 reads CASSTNRAVAEKLFF. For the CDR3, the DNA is TGTGCCAGCAGTACAAACAGGGCAGTTGCTGAAAAACTGTTTTTT.

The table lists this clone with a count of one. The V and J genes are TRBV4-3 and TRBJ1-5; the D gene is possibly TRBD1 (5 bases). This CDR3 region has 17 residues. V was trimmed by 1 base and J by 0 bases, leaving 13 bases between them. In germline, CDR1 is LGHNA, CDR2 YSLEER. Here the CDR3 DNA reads TGCGCCAGCAGCCAAGTCCGTCCGGGGGATAGCAATCAGCCCCAGCATTTT. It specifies CASSQVRPGDSNQPQHF.

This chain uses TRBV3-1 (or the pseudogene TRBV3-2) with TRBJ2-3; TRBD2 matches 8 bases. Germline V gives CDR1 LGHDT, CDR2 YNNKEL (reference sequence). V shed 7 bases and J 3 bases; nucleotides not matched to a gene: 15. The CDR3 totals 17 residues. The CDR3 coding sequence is TGTGCCAGCAACTCCAGATTATCCGGGAGGGATACAGATACGCAGTATTTT. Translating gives CASNSRLSGRDTDTQYF.

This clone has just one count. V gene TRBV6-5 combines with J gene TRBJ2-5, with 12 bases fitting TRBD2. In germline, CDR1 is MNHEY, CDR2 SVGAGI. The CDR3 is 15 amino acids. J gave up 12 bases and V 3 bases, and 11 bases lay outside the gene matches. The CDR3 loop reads CASSYYRASGRAEYF. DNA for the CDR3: TGTGCCAGCAGTTATTACAGGGCTAGCGGGAGGGCTGAGTACTTC.

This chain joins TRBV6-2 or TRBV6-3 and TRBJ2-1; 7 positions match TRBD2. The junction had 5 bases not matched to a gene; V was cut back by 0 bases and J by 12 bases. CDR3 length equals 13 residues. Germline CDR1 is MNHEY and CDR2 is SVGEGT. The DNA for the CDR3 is TGTGCCAGCAGTTACTCGGGGGGGACTTGGCAGTTCTTC. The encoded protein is CASSYSGGTWQFF.

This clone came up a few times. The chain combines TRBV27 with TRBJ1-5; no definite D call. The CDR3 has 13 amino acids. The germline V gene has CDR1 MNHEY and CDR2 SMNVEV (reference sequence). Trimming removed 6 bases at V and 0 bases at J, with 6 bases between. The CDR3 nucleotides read TGTGCCAGCAGCCACAGTAGCAATCAGCCCCAGCATTTT. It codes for CASSHSSNQPQHF.

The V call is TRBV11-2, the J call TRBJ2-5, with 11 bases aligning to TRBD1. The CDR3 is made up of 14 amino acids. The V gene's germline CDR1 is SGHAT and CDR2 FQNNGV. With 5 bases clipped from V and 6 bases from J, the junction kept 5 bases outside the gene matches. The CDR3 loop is CASSPGQGAKTQYF. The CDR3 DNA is TGTGCCAGCAGCCCCGGACAGGGGGCGAAGACCCAGTACTTC.

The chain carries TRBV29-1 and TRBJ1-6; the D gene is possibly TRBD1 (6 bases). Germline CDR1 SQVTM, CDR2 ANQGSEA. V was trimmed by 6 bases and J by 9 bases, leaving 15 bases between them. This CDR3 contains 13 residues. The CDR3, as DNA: TGCAGCGTGCAGGACAGTCGGGGTTCACCCCTCCACTTT. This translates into CSVQDSRGSPLHF.

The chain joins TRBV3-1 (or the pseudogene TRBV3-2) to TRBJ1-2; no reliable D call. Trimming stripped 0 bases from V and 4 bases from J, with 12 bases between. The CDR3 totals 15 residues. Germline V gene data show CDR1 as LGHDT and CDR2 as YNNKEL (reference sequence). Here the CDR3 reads CASSQDVTHGYGYTF. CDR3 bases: TGTGCCAGCAGCCAAGATGTGACCCACGGCTATGGCTACACCTTC.

CDR3 sequence: CASSSPLGGSYEQYF. Here the CDR3 DNA reads TGTGCCAGCAGTTCCCCCCTCGGGGGCTCCTACGAGCAGTACTTC. J is TRBJ2-7 and V is TRBV28, with D maybe TRBD2 (6 bases). V dropped 4 bases and J dropped 0 bases, with 13 bases sitting between them. CDR1 and CDR2 (germline): MDHEN, SYDVKM. This CDR3 has 15 residues.

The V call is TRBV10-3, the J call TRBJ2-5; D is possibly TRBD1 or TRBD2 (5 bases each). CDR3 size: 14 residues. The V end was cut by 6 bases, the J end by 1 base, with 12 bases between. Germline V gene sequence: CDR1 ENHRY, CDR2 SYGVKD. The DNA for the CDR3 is TGTGCCATCAGACGGGACGGCTTCCAAGAGACCCAGTACTTC. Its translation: CAIRRDGFQETQYF.

The CDR3 sequence is CASSHRDSNQPQHF. The CDR3 DNA sequence: TGTGCCAGCAGCCACCGTGATAGCAATCAGCCCCAGCATTTT. This sequence joins TRBV6-6 and TRBJ1-5; D is ambiguous. Germline V gene data show CDR1 as MNHNY and CDR2 as SVGAGI (reference sequence). The CDR3 is made up of 14 amino acids. V shed 6 bases and J shed 0 bases, with 9 bases lying between them.

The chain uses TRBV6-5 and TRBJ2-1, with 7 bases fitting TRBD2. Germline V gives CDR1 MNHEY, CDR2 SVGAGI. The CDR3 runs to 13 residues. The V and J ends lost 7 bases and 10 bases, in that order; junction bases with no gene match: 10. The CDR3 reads CASTNTASGEQFF. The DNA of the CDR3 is TGTGCCAGCACCAACACCGCTAGCGGAGAGCAGTTCTTC.

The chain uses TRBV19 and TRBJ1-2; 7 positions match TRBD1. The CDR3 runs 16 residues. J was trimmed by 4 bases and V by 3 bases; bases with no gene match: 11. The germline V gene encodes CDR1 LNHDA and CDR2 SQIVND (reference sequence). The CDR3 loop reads CASSIGRGRSSYGYTF. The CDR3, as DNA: TGTGCCAGTAGTATCGGCAGGGGGAGGTCTAGCTATGGCTACACCTTC.

The CDR3 DNA is TGTGCCAGCAGCCACGGGACAGTGGGGGAGACCCAGTACTTC. Protein product: CASSHGTVGETQYF. The V gene is TRBV7-9, the J gene TRBJ2-5; the match to TRBD1 covers 7 bases. Trimming took 5 bases from V and 5 from J; bases not matched to a gene: 8. Germline CDR1 is SEHNR and CDR2 is FQNEAQ (reference sequence). The length of the CDR3 is 14 residues. The whole variable domain, remainder taken from reference TRBV7-9 and TRBJ2-5, is DTGVSQNPRHKITKRGQNVTFRCDPISEHNRLYWYRQTLGQGPEFLTYFQNEAQLEKSRLLSDRFSAERPKGSFSTLEIQRTEQGDSAMYLCASSHGTVGETQYFGPGTRLLVL.

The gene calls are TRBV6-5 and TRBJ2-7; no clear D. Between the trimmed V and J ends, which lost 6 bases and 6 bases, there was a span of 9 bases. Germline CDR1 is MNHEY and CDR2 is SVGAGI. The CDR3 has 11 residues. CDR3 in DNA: TGTGCCAGCAGGCTCTCGGGCGAGCAGTACTTC. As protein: CASRLSGEQYF.

The CDR3 reads CASSLGLPGVGGEQYF. In DNA form, the CDR3 reads TGCGCCAGCAGCTTGGGTCTCCCAGGCGTTGGTGGGGAGCAGTACTTC. The chain uses TRBV5-1 and TRBJ2-7; D unclear. The CDR3 loop spans 16 amino acids. Germline V gene sequence: CDR1 SGHRS, CDR2 YFSETQ. V was cut by 0 bases and J by 7 bases, with 20 bases left in between.

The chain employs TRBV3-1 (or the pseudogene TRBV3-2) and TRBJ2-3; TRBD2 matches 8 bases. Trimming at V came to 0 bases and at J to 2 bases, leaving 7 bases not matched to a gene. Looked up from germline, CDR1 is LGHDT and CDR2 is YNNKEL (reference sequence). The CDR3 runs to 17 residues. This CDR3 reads CASSQDFSGASTDTQYF. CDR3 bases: TGTGCCAGCAGCCAAGACTTTAGCGGGGCATCCACAGATACGCAGTATTTT.

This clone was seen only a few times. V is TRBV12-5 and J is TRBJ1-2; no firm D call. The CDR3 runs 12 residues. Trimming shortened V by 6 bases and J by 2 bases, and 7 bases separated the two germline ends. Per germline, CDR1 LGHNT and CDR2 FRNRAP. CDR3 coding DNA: TGTGCTAGTGGGTACAGCAACTATGGCTACACCTTC. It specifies CASGYSNYGYTF.

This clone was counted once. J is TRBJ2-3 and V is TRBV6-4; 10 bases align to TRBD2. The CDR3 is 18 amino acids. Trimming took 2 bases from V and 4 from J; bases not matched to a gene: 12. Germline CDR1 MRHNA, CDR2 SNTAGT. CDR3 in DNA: TGTGCCAGCAGTGACCCTGGCCTAGCGGGAGATGGGGCAGATACGCAGTATTTT. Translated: CASSDPGLAGDGADTQYF.